This T cell receptor (beta chain) originates from a study of response to subunit inactivated influenza vaccine. Each CDR3 protein is one row after TCRdb ran MiXCR on the RT-PCR reads. The data contain about 780,000 distinct CDR3 sequences, roughly 20% of them singletons. This clonotype was picked up a small number of times. This sequence originates from a man between 50 and 59 years old who received an inactivated influenza vaccine. Material: PBMCs from blood, obtained 5 to 6 days after vaccination.

DNA for the CDR3: TGTGCCAGCAGAGCACAGGGAGGCAATCAGCCCCAGCATTTT. Translated, it gives CASRAQGGNQPQHF. This chain uses TRBV6-1 with TRBJ1-5; possible D gene TRBD1, 6 bases. From germline, CDR1 is MNHNS and CDR2 SASEGT. The germline V and J ends were trimmed by 6 bases and 2 bases, with 11 bases remaining between them. The CDR3 loop spans 14 amino acids.